This T cell receptor (beta chain) was documented in a study of low-dose radiotherapy and immunotherapy resistance in tumors. The CDR3 is made up of 17 amino acids. Germline trimming cut 8 bases from V and 0 bases from J; bases unmatched to any gene: 13. CDR1 and CDR2 from the germline V gene are SGHTA and FQGNSA. Ten or more counts support this clonotype. Noted time point: before trial treatment. Donors were given nivolumab, ipilimumab, aspirin, low-dose cyclophosphamide and low-dose radiotherapy. Gene-specific TRAV and TRBV primers were used for first-strand cDNA, covering alpha and beta chains. PCR amplification of the TCRs was performed with Phusion for approximately 20 PCR cycles, and it relied on a constant-region primer together with a V-primer adapter. TCRdb called the reads again in MiXCR, with one record for every CDR3 protein. Of tens of thousands of distinct CDR3 sequences listed, roughly a sixth are singletons.

This clonotype was obtained from a male donor with prostate cancer. Source: PBMCs, taken before treatment. The chain couples TRBV7-2 to TRBJ2-4; 7 nucleotides align to TRBD2. CDR3 DNA: TGTGCCAGCTCCGCCGGGGGGATCAAGCTAGCCAAAAACATTCAGTACTTC. Protein: CASSAGGIKLAKNIQYF.